This T cell receptor beta chain was identified in a study of blood T cell repertoires in COVID-19. For the study at large: Donors in the United States, Italy and Spain gave samples during acute or convalescent COVID-19. Sample material is recorded as cDNA or gDNA derived from T cells, B-cell-depleted T cells, or PBMCs.

Measured with immunoSEQ multiplex PCR; TCRdb has only the in-frame clones, and not every one. This sample has roughly 300,000 clones; 70% to 90% occur once, and the top ten carry 7.8%. J lost 0 bases, V lost 4 bases, and 6 bases had no gene match. This CDR3 has 15 amino acids. Germline V lookup: CDR1 SGHRS, CDR2 YFSETQ. This sequence was found in a woman aged 45-59 years who had recovered from COVID-19. The chain employs TRBV5-1 and TRBJ2-5; 7 bases map to TRBD2. Sample: peripheral blood. The CDR3 loop is CASSPGAGNQETQYF. The CDR3 DNA reads TGCGCCAGCAGCCCCGGAGCGGGGAACCAAGAGACCCAGTACTTC.